The 9 T cell receptor beta chains below all came from one sample that was sequenced in a study of blood T cell repertoires in COVID-19. Assay used: immunoSEQ multiplex PCR; TCRdb lists only in-frame clones, some missing. The sample has a few hundred thousand clones, 75% to 90% seen once. The material sequenced was PBMCs or T cells enriched from blood (not recorded which). The source is a man between 25 and 39 years old who had recovered from COVID-19.

This chain joins TRBV5-4 and TRBJ1-6, with D unresolved. Trimming took 6 bases from V and 10 from J, leaving 17 bases between them. Germline CDR1 and CDR2: SGHNT and YYREEE (reference sequence). The CDR3 sequence is 14 residues long. The CDR3 protein is CASTSAGRSSPLHF. The CDR3 nucleotides read TGTGCCAGCACCTCAGCTGGGAGGAGCTCACCCCTCCACTTT.

V usage is TRBV5-6 and J usage is TRBJ2-1; TRBD1 matches 7 bases. This CDR3 contains 13 residues. Germline V lookup: CDR1 SGHDT, CDR2 YYEEEE. The junction had 10 bases not matched to a gene; V was cut back by 4 bases and J by 12 bases. CDR3 in amino acids: CASSTRQGNGQFF. CDR3 DNA sequence: TGTGCCAGCAGCACCCGACAGGGAAACGGGCAGTTCTTC.

The chain couples TRBV12-3 or TRBV12-4 to TRBJ1-5, with 7 bases that match TRBD1. The J segment lost 15 bases and the V segment lost 1 base, leaving 6 bases of the junction unmatched. The CDR3 covers 12 residues. The CDR3 protein is CASSLGQGRRHF. In nucleotides, the CDR3 is TGTGCCAGCAGTTTAGGACAGGGCAGAAGGCATTTT.

The CDR3, as DNA: TGTGCCAGCAGCAAAGCAGCCAGCGGGGGGGACGACACCGGGGAGCTGTTTTTT. Amino acid sequence: CASSKAASGGDDTGELFF. V gene TRBV21-1 combines with J gene TRBJ2-2; TRBD2, as called in the table, went unchecked against the DNA. TRBV21-1 is flagged as a pseudogene. This CDR3 is built from 18 residues.

The chain is built from TRBV5-6 and TRBJ2-1; D call uncertain. Trimming took off 0 bases at V and 0 bases at J, with 7 bases between the two ends. CDR3 length: 15 amino acids. CDR1 SGHDT and CDR2 YYEEEE come from the germline V gene. The CDR3 loop is CASSLARSSYNEQFF. The CDR3 nucleotides read TGTGCCAGCAGCTTGGCCCGGAGCTCCTACAATGAGCAGTTCTTC.

The chain employs TRBV4-2 and TRBJ1-2; 9 bases fit TRBD1. The germline CDR1 and CDR2 sequences are LGHNA and YNFKEQ. The CDR3 covers 16 residues. Germline trimming cut 0 bases from V and 7 bases from J; bases unmatched to any gene: 9. CDR3 residues: CASSQEKDRGFPGYTF. For the CDR3, the DNA is TGTGCCAGCAGCCAAGAAAAGGACAGGGGCTTTCCTGGCTACACCTTC.

This chain joins TRBV19 and TRBJ2-2; the match to TRBD2 covers 9 bases. CDR1 and CDR2 (germline): LNHDA, SQIVND (reference sequence). After removal of 2 bases from V and 4 bases from J, the junction contained 14 bases not matched to a gene. The CDR3 extends over 19 amino acids. In DNA, the CDR3 is TGTGCCAGTAGTATAAGGTGGAGCGGGGGGTTCGGTAGCACCGGGGAGCTGTTTTTT. As protein: CASSIRWSGGFGSTGELFF.

The chain employs TRBV25-1 and TRBJ2-1; tentative D call: TRBD1 (5 bases). From germline, CDR1 is MGHDK and CDR2 SYGVNS. The CDR3 runs 18 residues. V was trimmed by 3 bases and J by 2 bases, leaving 20 bases between them. The CDR3 DNA reads as TGTGCCAGCAGTGACCGAACTGACAGACACCACACCTACAATGAGCAGTTCTTC. It yields the protein CASSDRTDRHHTYNEQFF.

This chain uses TRBV27 with TRBJ2-7; 8 nucleotides align to TRBD2. This CDR3 spans 14 amino acids. The trim removed 3 bases at V and 3 bases at J, leaving 4 bases unmatched. Germline V gene data show CDR1 as MNHEY and CDR2 as SMNVEV (reference sequence). The CDR3 protein is CASSFSGRFYEQYF. The CDR3 DNA reads as TGTGCCAGCAGTTTCAGCGGGAGATTCTACGAGCAGTACTTC.